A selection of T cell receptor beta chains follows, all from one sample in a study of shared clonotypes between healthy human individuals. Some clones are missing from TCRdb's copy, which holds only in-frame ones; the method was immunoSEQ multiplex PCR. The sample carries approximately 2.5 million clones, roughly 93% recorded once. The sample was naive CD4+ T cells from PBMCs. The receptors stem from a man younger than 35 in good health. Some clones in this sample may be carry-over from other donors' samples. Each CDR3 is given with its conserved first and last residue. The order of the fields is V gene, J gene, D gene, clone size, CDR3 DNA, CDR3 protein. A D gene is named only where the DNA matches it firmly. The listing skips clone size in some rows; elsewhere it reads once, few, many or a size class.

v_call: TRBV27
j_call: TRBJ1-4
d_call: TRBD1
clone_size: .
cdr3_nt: TGTGCCAGCACCAAGATCGGAACAGGGGGCATCCGGGGGGAAAAACTGTTTTTT
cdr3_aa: CASTKIGTGGIRGEKLFF

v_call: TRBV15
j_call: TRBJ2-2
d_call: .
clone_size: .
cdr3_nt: TGTGCCACCAGCGGGTACGGGCCGGGGGCGAGCGGGGAGCTGTTTTTT
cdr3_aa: CATSGYGPGASGELFF

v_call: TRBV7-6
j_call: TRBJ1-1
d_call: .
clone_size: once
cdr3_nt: TGTGCCAGCAGCTTAGCGCTAAGTAAGGAAGCTTTCTTT
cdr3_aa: CASSLALSKEAFF

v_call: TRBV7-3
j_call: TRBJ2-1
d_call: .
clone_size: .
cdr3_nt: TGTGCCAGCAGCTTTCGTTGGGAAAATGAGCAGTTCTTC
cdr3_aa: CASSFRWENEQFF

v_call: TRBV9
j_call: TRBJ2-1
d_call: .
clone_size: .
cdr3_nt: TGTGCCAGCAGCTCACGCGGATCCCGCTCCTACAATGAGCAGTTCTTC
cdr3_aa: CASSSRGSRSYNEQFF

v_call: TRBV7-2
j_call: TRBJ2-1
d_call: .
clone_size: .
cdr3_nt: TGTGCCAGCAGCCCCGTTGTGCTAGCGAGCTACAATGAGCAGTTCTTC
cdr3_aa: CASSPVVLASYNEQFF

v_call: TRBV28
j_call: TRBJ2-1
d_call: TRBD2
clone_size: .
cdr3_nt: TGTGCCAGCAGTTTATATCGACTAGCTCCCTACAATGAGCAGTTCTTC
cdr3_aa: CASSLYRLAPYNEQFF

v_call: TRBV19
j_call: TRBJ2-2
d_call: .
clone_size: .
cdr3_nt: TGTGCCAGTAGTAATCCCTTACGAGACAGCACCGGGGAGCTGTTTTTT
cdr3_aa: CASSNPLRDSTGELFF

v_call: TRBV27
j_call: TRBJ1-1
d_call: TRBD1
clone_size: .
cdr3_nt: TGTGCCAGCAGGAAGGACAGGGTCACTGAAGCTTTCTTT
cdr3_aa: CASRKDRVTEAFF

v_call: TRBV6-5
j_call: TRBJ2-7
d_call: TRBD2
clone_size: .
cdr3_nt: TGTGCCAGCAGTTACTCGGTCCGGGAGGCCCCCTACGAGCAGTACTTC
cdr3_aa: CASSYSVREAPYEQYF

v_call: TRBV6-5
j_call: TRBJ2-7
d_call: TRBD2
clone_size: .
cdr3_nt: TGTGCCAGCAGTCGAGCGGGAGAGTCCTACGAGCAGTACTTC
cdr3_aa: CASSRAGESYEQYF

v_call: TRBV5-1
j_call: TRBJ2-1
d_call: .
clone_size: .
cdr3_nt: TGCGCCAGCAGCGTCGGACAGTACAATGAGCAGTTCTTC
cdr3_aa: CASSVGQYNEQFF

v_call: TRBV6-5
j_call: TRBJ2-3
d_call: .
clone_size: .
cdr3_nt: TGTGCCAGCAGTAGCCCGGGCACAGATACGCAGTATTTT
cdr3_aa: CASSSPGTDTQYF

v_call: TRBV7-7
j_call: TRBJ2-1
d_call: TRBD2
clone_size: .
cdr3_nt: TGTGCCAGCAGCTGGTCTAGCGGGTCAAATGAGCAGTTCTTC
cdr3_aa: CASSWSSGSNEQFF

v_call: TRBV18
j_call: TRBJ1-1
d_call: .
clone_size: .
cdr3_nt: TGTGCCAGCTCTCCGACGATGCCAGAAGCTTTCTTT
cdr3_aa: CASSPTMPEAFF